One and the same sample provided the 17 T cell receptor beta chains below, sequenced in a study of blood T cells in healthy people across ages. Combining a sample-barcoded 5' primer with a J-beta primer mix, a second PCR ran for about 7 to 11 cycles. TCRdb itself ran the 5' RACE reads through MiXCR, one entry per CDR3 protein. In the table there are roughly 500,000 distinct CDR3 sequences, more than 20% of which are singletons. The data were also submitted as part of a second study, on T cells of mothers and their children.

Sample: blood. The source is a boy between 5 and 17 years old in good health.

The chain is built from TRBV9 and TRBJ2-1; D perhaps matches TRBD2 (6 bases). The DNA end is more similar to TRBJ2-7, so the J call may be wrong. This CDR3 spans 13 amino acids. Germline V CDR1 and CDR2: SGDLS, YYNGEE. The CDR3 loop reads CASSIEGLGRQYF. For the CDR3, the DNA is TGTGCCAGCAGCATAGAGGGACTTGGGCGGCAGTACTTC.

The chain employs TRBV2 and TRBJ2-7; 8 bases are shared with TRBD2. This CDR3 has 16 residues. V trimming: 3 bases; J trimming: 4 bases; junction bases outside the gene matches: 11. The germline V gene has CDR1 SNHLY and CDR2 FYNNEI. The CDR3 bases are TGTGCCAGCAGTGAGGGATCCCCGGGGGGGTCTTACGAGCAGTACTTC. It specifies CASSEGSPGGSYEQYF.

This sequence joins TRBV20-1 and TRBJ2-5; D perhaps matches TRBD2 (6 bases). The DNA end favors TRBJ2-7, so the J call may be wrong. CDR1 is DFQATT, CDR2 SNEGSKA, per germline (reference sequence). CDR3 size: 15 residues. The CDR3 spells CSASIRGNSRNEQYF. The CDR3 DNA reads TGCAGTGCTAGCATACGGGGGAATTCACGTAACGAGCAGTACTTC.

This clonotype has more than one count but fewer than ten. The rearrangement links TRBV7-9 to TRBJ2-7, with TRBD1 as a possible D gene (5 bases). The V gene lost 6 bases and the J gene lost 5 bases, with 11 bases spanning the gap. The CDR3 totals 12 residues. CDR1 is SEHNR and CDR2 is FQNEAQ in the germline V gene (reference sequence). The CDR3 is CASRRQLDEQYF. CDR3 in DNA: TGTGCCAGCAGAAGACAGTTGGACGAGCAGTACTTC. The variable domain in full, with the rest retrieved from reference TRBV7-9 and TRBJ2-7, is DTGVSQNPRHKITKRGQNVTFRCDPISEHNRLYWYRQTLGQGPEFLTYFQNEAQLEKSRLLSDRFSAERPKGSFSTLEIQRTEQGDSAMYLCASRRQLDEQYFGPGTRLTVT.

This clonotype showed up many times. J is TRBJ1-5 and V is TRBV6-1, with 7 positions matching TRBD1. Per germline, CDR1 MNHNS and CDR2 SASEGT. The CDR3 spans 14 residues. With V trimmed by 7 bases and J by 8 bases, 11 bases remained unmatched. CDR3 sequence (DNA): TGTGCCAGCATTCGCACAGGGGCCTTAGAGCCCCAGCATTTT. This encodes CASIRTGALEPQHF.

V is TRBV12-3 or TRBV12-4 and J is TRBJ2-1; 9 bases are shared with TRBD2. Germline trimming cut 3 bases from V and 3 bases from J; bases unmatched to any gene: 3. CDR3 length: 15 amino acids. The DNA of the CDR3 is TGTGCCAGCAGTTTCGGGACTAGCCTCTACAATGAGCAGTTCTTC. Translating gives CASSFGTSLYNEQFF.

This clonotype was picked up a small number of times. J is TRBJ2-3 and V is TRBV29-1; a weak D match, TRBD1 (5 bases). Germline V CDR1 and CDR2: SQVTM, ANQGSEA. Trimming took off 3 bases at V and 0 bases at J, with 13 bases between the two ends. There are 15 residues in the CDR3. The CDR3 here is CSVDRAGLSTDTQYF. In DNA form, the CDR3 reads TGCAGCGTTGATCGAGCAGGGCTTAGCACAGATACGCAGTATTTT.

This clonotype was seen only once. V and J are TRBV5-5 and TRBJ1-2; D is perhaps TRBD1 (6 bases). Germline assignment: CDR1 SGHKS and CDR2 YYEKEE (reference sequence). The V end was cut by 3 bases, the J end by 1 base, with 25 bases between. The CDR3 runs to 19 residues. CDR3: CASSSQHRLGTLDNYGYTF. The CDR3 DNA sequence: TGTGCCAGCAGCTCACAACATCGACTCGGGACACTTGATAACTATGGCTACACCTTC.

The CDR3 coding sequence is TGCGCCAGCAGCCAGTCAATGGGGGTTAATGAAAAACTGTTTTTT. Encoded protein: CASSQSMGVNEKLFF. The chain couples TRBV4-1 to TRBJ1-4; possible D gene TRBD1, 5 bases. Trimming removed 3 bases at V and 4 bases at J, with 12 bases between. The germline CDR1 and CDR2 sequences are MGHRA and YSYEKL. This CDR3 has 15 amino acids.

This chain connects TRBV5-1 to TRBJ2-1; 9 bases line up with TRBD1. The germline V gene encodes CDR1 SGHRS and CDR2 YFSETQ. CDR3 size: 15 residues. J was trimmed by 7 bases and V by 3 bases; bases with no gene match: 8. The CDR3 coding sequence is TGCGCCAGCAGCTCCCGGGACAGGGTTCTTAATGAGCAGTTCTTC. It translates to CASSSRDRVLNEQFF.

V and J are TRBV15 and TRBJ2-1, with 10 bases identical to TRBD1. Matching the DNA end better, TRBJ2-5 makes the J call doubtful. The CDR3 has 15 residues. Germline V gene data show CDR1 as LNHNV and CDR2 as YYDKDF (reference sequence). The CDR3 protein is CATSRAGTGAETQYF. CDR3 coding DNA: TGTGCCACCAGCAGAGCCGGGACAGGGGCTGAGACCCAGTACTTC.

Written as DNA, the CDR3 is TGTGCCAGCAGCGGACTAGGCACAGATACGCAGTATTTT. Amino acid sequence: CASSGLGTDTQYF. The chain is built from TRBV27 and TRBJ2-3; 7 bases are a match to TRBD2. V trimming: 6 bases; J trimming: 1 base; junction bases outside the gene matches: 1. The CDR3 covers 13 residues. The germline V gene has CDR1 MNHEY and CDR2 SMNVEV (reference sequence).

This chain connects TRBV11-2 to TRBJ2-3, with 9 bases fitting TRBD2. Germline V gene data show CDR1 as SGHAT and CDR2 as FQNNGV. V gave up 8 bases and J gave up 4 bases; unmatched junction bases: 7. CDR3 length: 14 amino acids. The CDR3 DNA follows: TGTGCCAGCCTAGACAGCGGGGGGCCAGATACGCAGTATTTT. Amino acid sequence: CASLDSGGPDTQYF.

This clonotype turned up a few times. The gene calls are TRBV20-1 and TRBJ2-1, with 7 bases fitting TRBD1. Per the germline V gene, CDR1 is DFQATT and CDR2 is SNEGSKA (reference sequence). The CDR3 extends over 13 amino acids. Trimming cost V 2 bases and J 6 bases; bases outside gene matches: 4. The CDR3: CSARSSGGNEQFF. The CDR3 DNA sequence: TGCAGTGCTAGATCCTCAGGGGGCAATGAGCAGTTCTTC.

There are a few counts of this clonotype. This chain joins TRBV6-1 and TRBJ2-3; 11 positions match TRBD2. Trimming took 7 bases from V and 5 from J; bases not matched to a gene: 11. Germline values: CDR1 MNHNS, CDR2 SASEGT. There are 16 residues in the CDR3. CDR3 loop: CASIPLAGGRGDTQYF. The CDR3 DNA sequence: TGTGCCAGCATCCCATTAGCGGGGGGGCGGGGAGATACGCAGTATTTT.

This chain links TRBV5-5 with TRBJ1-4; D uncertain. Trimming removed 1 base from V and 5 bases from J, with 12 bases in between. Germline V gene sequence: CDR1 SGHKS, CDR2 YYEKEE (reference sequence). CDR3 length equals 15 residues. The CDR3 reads CASSLSPTPNEKLFF. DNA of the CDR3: TGTGCCAGCAGCTTGTCCCCGACTCCAAATGAAAAACTGTTTTTT.

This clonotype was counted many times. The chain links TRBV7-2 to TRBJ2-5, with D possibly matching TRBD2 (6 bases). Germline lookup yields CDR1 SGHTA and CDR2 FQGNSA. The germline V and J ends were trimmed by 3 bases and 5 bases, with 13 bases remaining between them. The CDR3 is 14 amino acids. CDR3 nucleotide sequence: TGTGCCAGCAGCTTGCCTGGGGGGATGGAGACCCAGTACTTC. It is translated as CASSLPGGMETQYF.